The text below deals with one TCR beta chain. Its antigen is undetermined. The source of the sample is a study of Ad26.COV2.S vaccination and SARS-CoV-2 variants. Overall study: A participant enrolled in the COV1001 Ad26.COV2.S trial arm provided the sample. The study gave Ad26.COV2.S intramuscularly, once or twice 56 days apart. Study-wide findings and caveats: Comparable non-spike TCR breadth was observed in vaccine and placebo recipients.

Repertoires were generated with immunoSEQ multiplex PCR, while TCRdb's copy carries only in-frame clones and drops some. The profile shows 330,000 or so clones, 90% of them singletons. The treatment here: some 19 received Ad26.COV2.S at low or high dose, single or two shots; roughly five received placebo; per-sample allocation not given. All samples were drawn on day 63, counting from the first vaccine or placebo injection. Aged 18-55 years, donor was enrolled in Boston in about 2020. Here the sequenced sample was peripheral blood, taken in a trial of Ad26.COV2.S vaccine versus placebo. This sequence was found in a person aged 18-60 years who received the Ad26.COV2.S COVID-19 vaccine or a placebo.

The CDR3 is CASSGRTGGYRAGGPKGEQFF. In nucleotides, the CDR3 is TGCGCCAGCAGCGGTAGGACAGGGGGCTATCGAGCGGGAGGGCCTAAGGGTGAGCAGTTCTTC. The chain employs TRBV5-1 and TRBJ2-1, with a tentative D call TRBD1 (11 bases). Deletions cut 4 bases from V and 9 bases from J, with 38 bases between. The CDR3 covers 21 residues. CDR1 is SGHRS, CDR2 YFSETQ, per germline.